The next 32 T cell receptor beta chains were all read from a single sample in a study of cytomegalovirus exposure and HLA in healthy donors. The PCR used 60 Vbeta and 13 Jbeta primers. Profiling relied on immunoSEQ multiplex PCR, and the TCRdb table lists in-frame clones only, not all of them. The sample contains 150,000 to 200,000 clones, about four fifths of which appear only once. Sequences were obtained from PBMCs. These receptor sequences come from a woman between 45 and 60 years old in good health and CMV-seronegative.

This rearrangement joins TRBV19 to TRBJ2-1; weak D call: TRBD2 (6 bases). The ends were cut back, 3 bases at V and 5 bases at J, with 14 bases in the middle. CDR3 size: 15 residues. Germline CDR1 is LNHDA and CDR2 is SQIVND (reference sequence). In DNA, the CDR3 is TGTGCCAGTAGTATGGGAGGCCCCGCAAACAATGAGCAGTTCTTC. Translating it yields CASSMGGPANNEQFF.

The CDR3 here is CASSATGATQYF. The DNA for the CDR3 is TGTGCCAGCAGTGCGACAGGTGCTACGCAGTATTTT. V is TRBV6-5 and J is TRBJ2-3; the D gene is possibly TRBD1 (6 bases). V lost 5 bases, J lost 8 bases, and 11 bases lay in between. CDR3 length equals 12 residues. Germline CDR1 reads MNHEY; CDR2 reads SVGAGI.

This CDR3 is CASSLNSGGNEQFF. The CDR3 DNA sequence: TGTGCCAGCAGCTTGAACAGCGGGGGCAATGAGCAGTTCTTC. The V and J genes are TRBV7-9 and TRBJ2-1; 8 nucleotides line up with TRBD2. CDR3 length: 14 amino acids. The germline gives CDR1 SEHNR, CDR2 FQNEAQ (reference sequence). J was trimmed by 6 bases and V by 3 bases; bases with no gene match: 4.

This chain connects TRBV7-8 to TRBJ1-3; TRBD1 matches at 8 bases. CDR3 length: 15 residues. Germline values: CDR1 SGHVS, CDR2 FQNEAQ. V lost 4 bases to trimming and J lost 0 bases; unmatched junction nucleotides: 2. The CDR3 DNA sequence: TGTGCCAGCAGCTGGACAGGGAACTCTGGAAACACCATATATTTT. Its translation: CASSWTGNSGNTIYF.

The V and J genes are TRBV28 and TRBJ1-1; no reliable D call. The CDR3 runs 13 residues. CDR1 is MDHEN and CDR2 is SYDVKM in the germline V gene. V was trimmed by 6 bases and J by 6 bases, leaving 14 bases between them. The CDR3 DNA sequence: TGTGCCAGCAGCCTACAGAGTGGCGCTGAAGCTTTCTTT. This encodes CASSLQSGAEAFF.

The genes are TRBV9 and TRBJ1-1, with D perhaps matching TRBD1 (6 bases). Trimming took 0 bases from V and 4 from J, leaving 10 bases between them. Germline V lookup: CDR1 SGDLS, CDR2 YYNGEE. This CDR3 contains 14 residues. This CDR3 reads CASSVDIGGTEAFF. The CDR3 DNA is TGTGCCAGCAGCGTAGATATAGGGGGCACTGAAGCTTTCTTT.

CDR3 nucleotide sequence: TGCGCCAGCAGCCAAGAGGACAGGGGGCTGTCTGGGGAGCTGTTTTTT. This encodes CASSQEDRGLSGELFF. The rearrangement joins TRBV4-3 to TRBJ2-2, with 11 bases identical to TRBD1. Germline V CDR1 and CDR2: LGHNA, YSLEER. The CDR3 extends over 16 amino acids. V shed 0 bases and J 8 bases; nucleotides not matched to a gene: 5.

The table lists this clone with a count of one. The chain employs TRBV4-3 and TRBJ1-2, with 12 bases lining up with TRBD1. This CDR3 is 18 amino acids long. The germline gives CDR1 LGHNA, CDR2 YSLEER. The V segment lost 0 bases and the J segment 3 bases; nucleotides outside the gene matches: 8. The CDR3 bases are TGCGCCAGCAGCCAAGATAGCTTGGGACAGGGGGCTTACTATGGCTACACCTTC. It translates to CASSQDSLGQGAYYGYTF.

This chain links TRBV19 with TRBJ1-2, with D perhaps TRBD1 (5 bases). There are 14 residues in the CDR3. V lost 1 base and J lost 5, with 11 bases in between. CDR1 is LNHDA, CDR2 SQIVND, per germline (reference sequence). CDR3 sequence (DNA): TGTGCCAGTAGTATAGGGGGCGAATGGTATGGCTACACCTTC. It yields the protein CASSIGGEWYGYTF.

The chain links TRBV7-8 to TRBJ1-1; a weak D match, TRBD1 (6 bases). Germline-derived CDR1 and CDR2 are SGHVS and FQNEAQ. Trimming shortened V by 5 bases and J by 8 bases, and 21 bases separated the two germline ends. This CDR3 has 15 residues. Written as DNA, the CDR3 is TGTGCCAGCAGCCTAGGAAGGCCTCAGGGGCAGGAAGCTTTCTTT. Its protein product is CASSLGRPQGQEAFF. The variable domain in full, completed from reference TRBV7-8 and TRBJ1-1, reads GAGVSQSPRYKVAKRGQDVALRCDPISGHVSLFWYQQALGQGPEFLTYFQNEAQLDKSGLPSDRFFAERPEGSVSTLKIQRTQQEDSAVYLCASSLGRPQGQEAFFGQGTRLTVV.

In its sample, this clone was seen once. The chain couples TRBV6-5 to TRBJ1-2; TRBD1 agrees at 10 bases. The length of the CDR3 is 16 residues. CDR1 and CDR2 from the germline V gene are MNHEY and SVGAGI. The V gene end was trimmed by 0 bases and the J gene end by 5 bases; junction bases not matched to a gene: 6. DNA of the CDR3: TGTGCCAGCAGTTACTCGGGGGGACAGGGGTTTTATGGCTACACCTTC. Translation gives CASSYSGGQGFYGYTF.

The chain has TRBV5-4 and TRBJ1-4; D is possibly TRBD1 (5 bases). CDR1 and CDR2 (germline): SGHNT, YYREEE (reference sequence). The CDR3 totals 14 residues. Trimming cost V 0 bases and J 2 bases, with 5 bases left between them. For the CDR3, the DNA is TGTGCCAGCAGCTTGGAGGGGACTAATGAAAAACTGTTTTTT. It codes for CASSLEGTNEKLFF.

CDR3 in DNA: TGTGCCAGCAGCTCGAACAGGGGGAGGGAGACCCAGTACTTC. Residues: CASSSNRGRETQYF. V usage is TRBV11-2 and J usage is TRBJ2-5, with 8 positions matching TRBD1. The CDR3 is made up of 14 amino acids. The germline CDR1 and CDR2 sequences are SGHAT and FQNNGV. J was trimmed by 5 bases and V by 4 bases; bases with no gene match: 6.

The chain carries TRBV5-5 and TRBJ2-1; D gene unclear. CDR3 size: 14 residues. The germline V gene encodes CDR1 SGHKS and CDR2 YYEKEE (reference sequence). Trimming took 2 bases from V and 1 from J, leaving 7 bases between them. Here the CDR3 reads CASSFLASYNEQFF. The DNA of the CDR3 is TGTGCCAGCAGCTTTCTGGCTTCCTACAATGAGCAGTTCTTC.

This chain links TRBV5-6 with TRBJ1-2; possibly TRBD1 for D (5 bases). Between the trimmed V and J ends, which lost 3 bases and 2 bases, there was a span of 14 bases. The CDR3 runs to 15 residues. Germline V gives CDR1 SGHDT, CDR2 YYEEEE. CDR3 DNA: TGTGCCAGCAGCTCCCTCGGGGACTGGAACTATGGCTACACCTTC. This gives the protein CASSSLGDWNYGYTF.

The rearrangement links TRBV10-3 to TRBJ2-5; D not certain. The last part of the DNA fits TRBJ2-7 better; the J call may be wrong. Germline V lookup: CDR1 ENHRY, CDR2 SYGVKD. The CDR3 is made up of 12 amino acids. CDR3 DNA sequence: TGTGCCATCAGCGCCAAGGACTACGAGCAGTACTTC. Translation: CAISAKDYEQYF.

The DNA of the CDR3 is TGTGCCAGCAGTTTAGGAGGCACCCGTAACTATGGCTACACCTTC. This sequence encodes CASSLGGTRNYGYTF. The chain combines TRBV27 with TRBJ1-2, with D unresolved. The CDR3 has 15 amino acids. The germline V gene has CDR1 MNHEY and CDR2 SMNVEV (reference sequence). V lost 2 bases and J 1 base, leaving 11 bases between the germline ends.

V usage is TRBV7-9 and J usage is TRBJ1-1; 9 bases align to TRBD1. The CDR3 is 14 residues long. Germline trimming cut 5 bases from V and 8 bases from J; bases unmatched to any gene: 9. Germline CDR1 reads SEHNR; CDR2 reads FQNEAQ (reference sequence). Written as DNA, the CDR3 is TGTGCCAGCAGCCTACCTCCGGGACAGGGAGAAGCTTTCTTT. Amino acid sequence: CASSLPPGQGEAFF.

V gene TRBV7-2 combines with J gene TRBJ1-2, with unresolved D. Germline V gives CDR1 SGHTA, CDR2 FQGNSA. The CDR3 runs to 15 residues. V was cut by 1 base and J by 2 bases, with 11 bases left in between. The CDR3 sequence is CASSLGSGSNYGYTF. CDR3 in DNA: TGTGCCAGCAGCTTAGGATCGGGATCCAACTATGGCTACACCTTC.

The gene calls are TRBV21-1 and TRBJ1-2; the table calls TRBD1, which could not be checked here. TRBV21-1 is shown as a pseudogene. The length of the CDR3 is 18 residues. The CDR3 DNA sequence: TGTGCCAGCAGCAAGTTGGCCGGGGGACAGGGGTATAACTATGGCTACACCTTC. The encoded protein is CASSKLAGGQGYNYGYTF.

The chain has TRBV9 and TRBJ2-3, with 13 bases lining up with TRBD2. The junction had 6 bases not matched to a gene; V was cut back by 1 base and J by 4 bases. This CDR3 has 17 residues. Germline CDR1 SGDLS, CDR2 YYNGEE. The DNA for the CDR3 is TGTGCCAGCAGCGTAACTAGCGGGGGGGCTAGCTCAGATACGCAGTATTTT. This gives the protein CASSVTSGGASSDTQYF.

A single count supports this clone. This rearrangement joins TRBV28 to TRBJ1-5; TRBD1 is a possible D gene (6 bases). V lost 5 bases, J lost 1 base, and 12 bases lay in between. Germline V gene lookup returns CDR1 MDHEN and CDR2 SYDVKM. The CDR3 length is 15 residues. For the CDR3, the DNA is TGTGCCAGCAGTAGCGGGGGCGCCAGCAATCAGCCCCAGCATTTT. This codes for CASSSGGASNQPQHF.

The chain recombines TRBV6-1 with TRBJ1-2; tentative D call: TRBD1 (5 bases). Trimming removed 2 bases from V and 3 bases from J, with 10 bases in between. The CDR3 has 14 residues. The germline V gene has CDR1 MNHNS and CDR2 SASEGT. CDR3 DNA sequence: TGTGCCAGCAGTGAAACGTGGGGCGACTATGGCTACACCTTC. Translated, it gives CASSETWGDYGYTF.

This chain connects TRBV6-5 to TRBJ2-7; 12 bases map to TRBD2. J lost 2 bases, V lost 6 bases, and 5 bases had no gene match. Per the germline V gene, CDR1 is MNHEY and CDR2 is SVGAGI. The CDR3 spans 15 residues. The CDR3 DNA is TGTGCCAGCAGCCCCTGGACTAGCGGGACCTACGAGCAGTACTTC. Protein: CASSPWTSGTYEQYF.

The chain couples TRBV19 to TRBJ2-6; 11 bases fit TRBD1. Germline V gene data show CDR1 as LNHDA and CDR2 as SQIVND (reference sequence). V shed 10 bases and J 2 bases; nucleotides not matched to a gene: 16. The CDR3 runs to 19 residues. The CDR3 coding sequence is TGTGCCACCGAGAGGGGCCTCGGACAGGGGGCTACTGGGGCCAACGTCCTGACTTTC. This encodes CATERGLGQGATGANVLTF.

The rearrangement joins TRBV11-1 to TRBJ2-7; D gene ambiguous. CDR1 is SGHAT, CDR2 FQDESV, per germline (reference sequence). The germline V and J ends were trimmed by 3 bases and 0 bases, with 12 bases remaining between them. The CDR3 sequence is 15 residues long. The CDR3 DNA follows: TGTGCCAGCAGCTTCCAGGCTATAAGCTCCTACGAGCAGTACTTC. Residues: CASSFQAISSYEQYF.

The chain recombines TRBV6-6 with TRBJ1-1; tentatively, D is TRBD1 (5 bases). Trimming took 5 bases from V and 1 from J, leaving 11 bases between them. In germline, CDR1 is MNHNY, CDR2 SVGAGI (reference sequence). There are 14 residues in the CDR3. CDR3: CASSTRVQNTEAFF. The DNA of the CDR3 is TGTGCCAGCAGTACCAGGGTACAGAACACTGAAGCTTTCTTT.

The J gene is TRBJ1-6, the V gene TRBV4-3; the D is unclear. V gave up 0 bases and J gave up 6 bases, with 9 bases separating them. This CDR3 spans 15 amino acids. From germline, CDR1 is LGHNA and CDR2 YSLEER. In DNA, the CDR3 is TGCGCCAGCAGCCAAGATGTGGCAGTTAATTCACCCCTCCACTTT. This encodes CASSQDVAVNSPLHF.

This chain joins TRBV15 and TRBJ2-2; D may be TRBD1 (6 bases). The germline V gene has CDR1 LNHNV and CDR2 YYDKDF (reference sequence). The CDR3 is made up of 15 amino acids. V was pared by 5 bases and J by 0 bases, with 10 bases between. The chain's CDR3 is CATSPGTTNTGELFF. As DNA, the CDR3 is TGTGCCACCAGCCCCGGGACAACGAACACCGGGGAGCTGTTTTTT.

The rearrangement links TRBV28 to TRBJ2-7, with D unresolved. The CDR3 length is 11 residues. From germline, CDR1 is MDHEN and CDR2 SYDVKM. V gave up 6 bases and J gave up 2 bases, with 5 bases separating them. Here the CDR3 reads CASRSTYEQYF. CDR3 in DNA: TGTGCCAGCAGATCCACCTACGAGCAGTACTTC. Together with reference TRBV28 and TRBJ2-7, the CDR3 gives the full variable domain: DVKVTQSSRYLVKRTGEKVFLECVQDMDHENMFWYRQDPGLGLRLIYFSYDVKMKEKGDIPEGYSVSREKKERFSLILESASTNQTSMYLCASRSTYEQYFGPGTRLTVT.

The V gene is TRBV5-4, the J gene TRBJ1-2; TRBD1 matches at 8 bases. V shed 2 bases, J shed 3 bases, and the junction held 3 bases outside the gene matches. This CDR3 comprises 14 residues. Germline assignment: CDR1 SGHNT and CDR2 YYREEE (reference sequence). DNA for the CDR3: TGTGCCAGCAGCTTCCTGACAGGGGACTATGGCTACACCTTC. It encodes CASSFLTGDYGYTF.

This clone was counted between two and nine times. The J gene is TRBJ1-2, the V gene TRBV5-4, with 9 bases aligning to TRBD1. V dropped 4 bases and J dropped 8; count of bases not matched to a gene: 3. The CDR3 runs 12 residues. In germline, CDR1 is SGHNT, CDR2 YYREEE (reference sequence). The CDR3 DNA sequence: TGTGCCAGCAGCCGGACAGGGGAAGGCTACACCTTC. Translating gives CASSRTGEGYTF. The full variable domain, with the rest looked up from reference TRBV5-4 and TRBJ1-2, is ETGVTQSPTHLIKTRGQQVTLRCSSQSGHNTVSWYQQALGQGPQFIFQYYREEENGRGNFPPRFSGLQFPNYSSELNVNALELDDSALYLCASSRTGEGYTFGSGTRLTVV.